Sequencing of this T cell receptor beta chain was carried out in a study of shared clonotypes between healthy human individuals. TCRdb keeps only in-frame clones here, not all; method: immunoSEQ multiplex PCR. This sample has nearly 2 million clones, with over 85% found just once. Germline V gene lookup returns CDR1 MNHNS and CDR2 SASEGT. This CDR3 has 13 amino acids. The V gene lost 4 bases and the J gene lost 8 bases, with 14 bases spanning the gap. It was CD45RO-negative cells, positively selected for CCR7, that made up naive CD8 cells, with terminally differentiated effector memory CD45RA+ cells excluded.

J is TRBJ1-1 and V is TRBV6-1, with D maybe TRBD1 (5 bases). The TCR sequence derives from a man between 18 and 35 years old in good health. The sequencing sample was made of naive CD8+ T cells sorted from blood. The CDR3 DNA reads as TGTGCCAGCAGTGGGGGGATAGGGGTGGAAGCTTTCTTT. It codes for CASSGGIGVEAFF.